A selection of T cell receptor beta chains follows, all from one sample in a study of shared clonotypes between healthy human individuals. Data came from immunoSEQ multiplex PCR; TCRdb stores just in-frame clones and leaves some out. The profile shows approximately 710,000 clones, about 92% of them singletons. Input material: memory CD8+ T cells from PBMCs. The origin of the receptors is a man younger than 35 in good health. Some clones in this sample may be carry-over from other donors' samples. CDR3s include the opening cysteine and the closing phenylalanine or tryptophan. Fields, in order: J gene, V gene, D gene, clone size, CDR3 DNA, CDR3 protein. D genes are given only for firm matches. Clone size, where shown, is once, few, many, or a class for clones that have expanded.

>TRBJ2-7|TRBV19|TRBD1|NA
TGTGCCAGTAGGGGGACAGGGGCCTACGAGCAGTACTTC
CASRGTGAYEQYF
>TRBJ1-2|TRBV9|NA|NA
TGTGCCAGCAGCCATAGGCAAGAGGGAGGCTACACCTTC
CASSHRQEGGYTF
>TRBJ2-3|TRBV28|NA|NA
TGTGCCAGCAGTTTGAGGGCTGCTAGCACAGATACGCAGTATTTT
CASSLRAASTDTQYF
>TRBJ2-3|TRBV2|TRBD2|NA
TGTGCCAGCAGTGAAGCGGGGAGACTAGCGGGAGGCCCGCAGTATTTT
CASSEAGRLAGGPQYF
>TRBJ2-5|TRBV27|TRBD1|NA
TGTGCCAGCAGTGGGGACAGGGGGATTGGGGAGACCCAGTACTTC
CASSGDRGIGETQYF
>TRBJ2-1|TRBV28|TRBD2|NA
TGTGCCAGCAGTTCAGAAAGCGGGATAGGTTACAATGAGCAGTTCTTC
CASSSESGIGYNEQFF
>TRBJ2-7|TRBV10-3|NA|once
TGTGCCATCAGGGACTCTTACGAGCAGTACTTC
CAIRDSYEQYF
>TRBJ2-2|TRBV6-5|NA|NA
TGTGCCAGCACTCGCGTGGGGCTGAGCACCGGGGAGCTGTTTTTT
CASTRVGLSTGELFF
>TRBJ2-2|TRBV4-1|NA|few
TGCGCCAGCAGCCAGATCCTGGGAGCCGGGGAGCTGTTTTTT
CASSQILGAGELFF
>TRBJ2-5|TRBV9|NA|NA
TGTGCCAGCAGCGTATATCCCCATCCTAAGGAGACCCAGTACTTC
CASSVYPHPKETQYF
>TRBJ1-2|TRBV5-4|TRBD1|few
TGTGCCAGCAGCCTCCTGTGGACAGGTACACCCGCCGACTATGGCTACACCTTC
CASSLLWTGTPADYGYTF
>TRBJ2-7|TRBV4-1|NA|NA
TGCGCCAGCAGCCAAGAGGGGGGGGCATACTACGAGCAGTACTTC
CASSQEGGAYYEQYF
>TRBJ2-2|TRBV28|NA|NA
TGTGCCAGCAGTTTATGGGGGTCTAACACCGGGGAGCTGTTTTTT
CASSLWGSNTGELFF
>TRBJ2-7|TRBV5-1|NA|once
TGCGCCAGCAGCACCGGGGCAGGGTTCGAGTACTTC
CASSTGAGFEYF
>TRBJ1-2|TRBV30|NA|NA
TGTGCCTGGAGTGCAGCCTATGGCTACACCTTC
CAWSAAYGYTF
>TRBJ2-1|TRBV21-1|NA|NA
TGTGCCAGCAGCCTTACTAGACTAGCGGGGAAAATGAAGCAGTTCTTC
CASSLTRLAGKMKQFF
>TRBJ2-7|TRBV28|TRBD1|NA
TGTGCCAGCAGTTTCACCGGGACAGGGGTCCACGAGCAGTACTTC
CASSFTGTGVHEQYF
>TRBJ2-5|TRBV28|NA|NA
TGTGCCAGCAGTCCTACACCTCCGACCCGGAAAGAGACCCAGTACTTC
CASSPTPPTRKETQYF
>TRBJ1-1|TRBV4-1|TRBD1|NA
TGCGCCAGCAGCCAAGATCGGGGGACAGGACTGAACACTGAAGCTTTCTTT
CASSQDRGTGLNTEAFF
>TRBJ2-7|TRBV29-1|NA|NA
TGCAGCGTTGAAGGTCAGGGACTGGAATCCTACGAGCAGTACTTC
CSVEGQGLESYEQYF
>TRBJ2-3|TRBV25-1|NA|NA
TGTGCCAGCAGCCCCGGGGGCGGGGATACGCAGTATTTT
CASSPGGGDTQYF
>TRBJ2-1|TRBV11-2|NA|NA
TGTGCCAGCAGCTTTTATAGCGGACGTCCCTCCTACAATGAGCAGTTCTTC
CASSFYSGRPSYNEQFF
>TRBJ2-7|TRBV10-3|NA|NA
TGTGCCATCAGTGAGTCAGCCAGGGGCTACGAGCAGTACTTC
CAISESARGYEQYF
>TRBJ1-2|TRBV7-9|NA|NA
TGTGCCAGCAGCTTTGGACGAGGTAGGGGCCGAGATAAGGACTATGGCTACACCTTC
CASSFGRGRGRDKDYGYTF
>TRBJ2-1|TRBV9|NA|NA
TGTGCCAGCAGCGACGACTGGGAGCAGTTCTTC
CASSDDWEQFF
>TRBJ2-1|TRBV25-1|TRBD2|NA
TGTGCCAGCAGTGAACCTACTAGCGGGAGCCATGAGCAGTTCTTC
CASSEPTSGSHEQFF
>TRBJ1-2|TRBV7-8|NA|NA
TGTGCCAGCAGCTTAGGCAGGGTGGTCTATGGCTACACCTTC
CASSLGRVVYGYTF
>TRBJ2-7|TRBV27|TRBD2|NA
TGTGCCAGCAGTTTATTGGGGGGAGGGACCTACGAGCAGTACTTC
CASSLLGGGTYEQYF
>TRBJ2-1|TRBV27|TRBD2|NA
TGTGCCAGCAACCCGTCAGCGGGAGAGGCCTACAATGAGCAGTTCTTC
CASNPSAGEAYNEQFF
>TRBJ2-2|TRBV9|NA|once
TGTGCCAGCAGCGCCTCCATGCGGCAGACGAACACCGGGGAGCTGTTTTTT
CASSASMRQTNTGELFF
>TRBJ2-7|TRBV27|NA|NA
TGTGCCAGCGCCTTCTACGAGCAGTACTTC
CASAFYEQYF
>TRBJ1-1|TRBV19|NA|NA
TGTGCCAGTAGTATATGGCGGCAGGGGAACACTGAAGCTTTCTTT
CASSIWRQGNTEAFF
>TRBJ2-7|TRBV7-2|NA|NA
TGTGCCAGCAGCTTTGTGGAGAGCTCCTACGAGCAGTACTTC
CASSFVESSYEQYF
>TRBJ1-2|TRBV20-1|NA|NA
TGCAGTGCTAGAGGGATCTATGGCTACACCTTC
CSARGIYGYTF
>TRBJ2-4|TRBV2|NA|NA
TGTGCCAGCAGTGATCAGGATAACATTCAGTACTTC
CASSDQDNIQYF
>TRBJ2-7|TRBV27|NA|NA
TGTGCCAGCAGTCCAGGGACACAGCCCTACGAGCAGTACTTC
CASSPGTQPYEQYF
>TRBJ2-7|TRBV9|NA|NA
TGTGCCAGCAGCGAAGGGGACAACGTTTACGAGCAGTACTTC
CASSEGDNVYEQYF
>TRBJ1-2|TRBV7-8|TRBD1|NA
TGTGCCAGCAGCTCGGGGACAGGGGCGAACTATGGCTACACCTTC
CASSSGTGANYGYTF
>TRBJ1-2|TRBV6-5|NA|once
TGTGCCAGCGGAATCCTGGGGTTGACGGGCTACACCTTC
CASGILGLTGYTF
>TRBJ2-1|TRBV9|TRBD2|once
TGTGCCAGCAGCGCCTCCACTAGCGGGAGTCCCTACAATGAGCAGTTCTTC
CASSASTSGSPYNEQFF
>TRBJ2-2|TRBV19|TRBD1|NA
TGTGCCAGTGCCCGGGACAGGGGGCCCCCCGGGGAGCTGTTTTTT
CASARDRGPPGELFF
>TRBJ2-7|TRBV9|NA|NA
TGTGCCAGCAGCGTAGCCCCGGGACTCCACGAGCAGTACTTC
CASSVAPGLHEQYF
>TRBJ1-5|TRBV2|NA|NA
TGTGCCAGCAGTGGATTATATCCGGGGAGGGGGCAGCCCCAGCATTTT
CASSGLYPGRGQPQHF
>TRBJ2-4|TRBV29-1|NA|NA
TGCAGCGCTGCAGGAGAACTAGCCAAAAACATTCAGTACTTC
CSAAGELAKNIQYF
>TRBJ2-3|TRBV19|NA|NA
TGTGCCAGTAGCTACGGGGGCACAGATACGCAGTATTTT
CASSYGGTDTQYF
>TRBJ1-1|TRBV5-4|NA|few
TGTGCCAGCAGCTTAGGGGCCACTGAAGCTTTCTTT
CASSLGATEAFF
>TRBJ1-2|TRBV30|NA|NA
TGTGCCTGGGGACAGAACTATGGCTACACCTTC
CAWGQNYGYTF
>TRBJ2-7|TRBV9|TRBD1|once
TGTGCCAGCAGCCCGGGACAGTCATCCTACGAGCAGTACTTC
CASSPGQSSYEQYF
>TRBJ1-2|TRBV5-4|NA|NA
TGTGCCAGCAGGGACGGCGCGGCAGGGTGGTATGGCTACACCTTC
CASRDGAAGWYGYTF
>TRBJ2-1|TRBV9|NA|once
TGTGCCAGCAGCGTAGGTGAAGGCTACAATGAGCAGTTCTTC
CASSVGEGYNEQFF
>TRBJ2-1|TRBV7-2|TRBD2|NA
TGTGCCAGCAGCTTATCCCCTCTGGGACTAGCGGGATCCTACAATGAGCAGTTCTTC
CASSLSPLGLAGSYNEQFF
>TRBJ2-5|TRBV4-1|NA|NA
TGCGCCAGCAGCCAAGGTCAGTTGGAGACCCAGTACTTC
CASSQGQLETQYF
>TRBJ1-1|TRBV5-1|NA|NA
TGCGCCAGCAGCTTCGCCGACAGTAACGCGGCTGAAGCTTTCTTT
CASSFADSNAAEAFF